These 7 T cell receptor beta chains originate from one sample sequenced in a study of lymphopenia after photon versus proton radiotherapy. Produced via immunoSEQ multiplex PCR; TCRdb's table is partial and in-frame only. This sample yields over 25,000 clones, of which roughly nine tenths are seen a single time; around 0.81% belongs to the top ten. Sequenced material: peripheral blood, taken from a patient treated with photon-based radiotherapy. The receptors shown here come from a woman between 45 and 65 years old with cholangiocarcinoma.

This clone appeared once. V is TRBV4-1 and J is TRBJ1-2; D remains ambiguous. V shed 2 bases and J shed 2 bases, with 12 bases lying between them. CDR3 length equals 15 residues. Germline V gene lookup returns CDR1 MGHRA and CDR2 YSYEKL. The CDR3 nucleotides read TGCGCCAGCAGCCAACCCGGACGGAAGAACTATGGCTACACCTTC. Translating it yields CASSQPGRKNYGYTF.

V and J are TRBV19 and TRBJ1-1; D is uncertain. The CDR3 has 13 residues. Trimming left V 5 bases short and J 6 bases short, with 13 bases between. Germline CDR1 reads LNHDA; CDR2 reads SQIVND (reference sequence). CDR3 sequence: CASSGSGWAEAFF. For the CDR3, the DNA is TGTGCCAGTAGTGGGTCAGGATGGGCTGAAGCTTTCTTT.

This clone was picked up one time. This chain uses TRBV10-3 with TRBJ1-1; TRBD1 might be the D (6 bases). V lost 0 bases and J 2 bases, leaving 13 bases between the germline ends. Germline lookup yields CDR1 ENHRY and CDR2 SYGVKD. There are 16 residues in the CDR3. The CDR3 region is CAISESGTTLNTEAFF. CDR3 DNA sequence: TGTGCCATCAGTGAGTCCGGGACAACCCTCAACACTGAAGCTTTCTTT.

The chain's CDR3 is CASSLGLAGGLYNEQFF. In DNA form, the CDR3 reads TGTGCCAGCAGCTTGGGCCTAGCGGGGGGCCTATACAATGAGCAGTTCTTC. This sequence joins TRBV5-4 and TRBJ2-1; 11 bases align to TRBD2. The germline V gene has CDR1 SGHNT and CDR2 YYREEE (reference sequence). J was trimmed by 4 bases and V by 0 bases; bases with no gene match: 6. The CDR3 has 17 amino acids.

This CDR3 reads CASSISETGARGYTF. The CDR3 DNA follows: TGTGCCAGTAGTATATCCGAGACAGGGGCGAGGGGCTACACCTTC. The gene calls are TRBV19 and TRBJ1-2; 8 positions match TRBD1. The CDR3 spans 15 residues. Unmatched junction bases numbered 10, after V lost 2 bases and J lost 8 bases. Germline assignment: CDR1 LNHDA and CDR2 SQIVND (reference sequence).

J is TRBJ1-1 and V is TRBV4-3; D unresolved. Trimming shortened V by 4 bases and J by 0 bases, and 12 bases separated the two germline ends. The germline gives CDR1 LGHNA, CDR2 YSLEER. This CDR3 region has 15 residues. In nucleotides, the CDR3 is TGCGCCAGCAGCCCACCGGGAGCCATGAACACTGAAGCTTTCTTT. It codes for CASSPPGAMNTEAFF.

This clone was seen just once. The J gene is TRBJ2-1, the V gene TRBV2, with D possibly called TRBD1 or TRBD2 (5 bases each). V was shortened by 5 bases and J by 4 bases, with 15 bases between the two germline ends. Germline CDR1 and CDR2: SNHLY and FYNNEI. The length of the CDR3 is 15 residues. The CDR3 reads CASSPTGTTYNEQFF. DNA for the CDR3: TGTGCCAGCAGTCCCACCGGGACCACTTACAATGAGCAGTTCTTC.